This TCR beta chain is drawn from a study of radiotherapy plus CTLA-4 blockade in lung cancer. The protocol was immunoSEQ multiplex PCR, while the TCRdb copy is restricted to in-frame clones and leaves out a portion. In the table there are approximately 85,000 clones, 75% to 90% of which are singletons. Germline assignment: CDR1 MNHEY and CDR2 SMNVEV (reference sequence). After removal of 4 bases from V and 4 bases from J, the junction contained 4 bases not matched to a gene. This CDR3 has 14 residues. This clone showed up just once. Sample: peripheral blood, taken from a patient treated with radiotherapy plus ipilimumab. V gene TRBV27 combines with J gene TRBJ1-2; TRBD1 agrees at 9 bases. The sequence was obtained from a human donor with non-small cell lung cancer who had a partial response to radiotherapy plus ipilimumab. CDR3 sequence: CASSSDRGVYGYTF. Written as DNA, the CDR3 is TGTGCCAGCAGTTCGGACAGGGGTGTCTATGGCTACACCTTC.